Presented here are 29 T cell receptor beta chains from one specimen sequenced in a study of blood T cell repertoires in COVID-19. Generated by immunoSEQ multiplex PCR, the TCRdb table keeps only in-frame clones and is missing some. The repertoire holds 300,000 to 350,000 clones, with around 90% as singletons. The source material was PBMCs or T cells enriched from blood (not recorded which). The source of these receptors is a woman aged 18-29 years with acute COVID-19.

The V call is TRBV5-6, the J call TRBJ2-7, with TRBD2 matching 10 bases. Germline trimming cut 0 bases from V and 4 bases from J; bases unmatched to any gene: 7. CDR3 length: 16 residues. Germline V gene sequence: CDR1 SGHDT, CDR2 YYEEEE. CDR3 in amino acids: CASSLAPGLAIYEQYF. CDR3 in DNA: TGTGCCAGCAGCTTGGCCCCGGGACTAGCGATTTACGAGCAGTACTTC. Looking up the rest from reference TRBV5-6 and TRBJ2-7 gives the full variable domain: DAGVTQSPTHLIKTRGQQVTLRCSPKSGHDTVSWYQQALGQGPQFIFQYYEEEERQRGNFPDRFSGHQFPNYSSELNVNALLLGDSALYLCASSLAPGLAIYEQYFGPGTRLTVT.

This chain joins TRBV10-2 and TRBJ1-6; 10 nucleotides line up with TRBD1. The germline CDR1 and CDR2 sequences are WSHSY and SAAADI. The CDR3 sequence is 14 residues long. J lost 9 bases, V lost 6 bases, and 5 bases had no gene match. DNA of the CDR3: TGCGCCAGCAGGGAGACAGGGGGCTTTTCACCCCTCCACTTT. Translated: CASRETGGFSPLHF.

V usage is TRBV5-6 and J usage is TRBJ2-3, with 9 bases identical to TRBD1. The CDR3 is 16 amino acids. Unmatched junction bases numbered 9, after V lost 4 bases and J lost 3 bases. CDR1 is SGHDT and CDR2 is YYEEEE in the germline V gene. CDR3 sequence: CASSVLQGARTDTQYF. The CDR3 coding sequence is TGTGCCAGCAGCGTGTTACAGGGGGCGAGGACAGATACGCAGTATTTT.

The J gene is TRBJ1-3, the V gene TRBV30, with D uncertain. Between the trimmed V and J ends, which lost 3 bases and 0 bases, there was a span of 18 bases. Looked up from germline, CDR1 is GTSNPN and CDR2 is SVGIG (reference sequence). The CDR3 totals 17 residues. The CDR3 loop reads CAWSEGAGRYSGNTIYF. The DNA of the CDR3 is TGTGCCTGGAGCGAAGGAGCGGGCAGATACTCTGGAAACACCATATATTTT.

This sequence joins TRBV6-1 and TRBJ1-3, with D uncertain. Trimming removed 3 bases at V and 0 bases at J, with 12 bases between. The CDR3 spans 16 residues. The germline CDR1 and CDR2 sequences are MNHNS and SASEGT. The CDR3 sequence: CASSEWQAGSGNTIYF. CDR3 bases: TGTGCCAGCAGTGAGTGGCAGGCAGGCTCTGGAAACACCATATATTTT.

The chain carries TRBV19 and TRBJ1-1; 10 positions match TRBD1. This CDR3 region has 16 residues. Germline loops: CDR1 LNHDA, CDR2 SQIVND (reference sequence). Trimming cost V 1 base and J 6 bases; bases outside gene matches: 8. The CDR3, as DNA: TGTGCCAGTAGTATAGGCCCTGACAGGGGGCCGGCTGAAGCTTTCTTT. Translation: CASSIGPDRGPAEAFF.

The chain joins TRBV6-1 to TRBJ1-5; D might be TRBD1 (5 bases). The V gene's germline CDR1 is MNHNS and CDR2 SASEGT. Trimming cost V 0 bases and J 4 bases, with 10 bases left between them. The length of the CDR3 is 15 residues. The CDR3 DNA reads TGTGCCAGCAGTGAAGCGCTGGGGGGGAATCAGCCCCAGCATTTT. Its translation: CASSEALGGNQPQHF.

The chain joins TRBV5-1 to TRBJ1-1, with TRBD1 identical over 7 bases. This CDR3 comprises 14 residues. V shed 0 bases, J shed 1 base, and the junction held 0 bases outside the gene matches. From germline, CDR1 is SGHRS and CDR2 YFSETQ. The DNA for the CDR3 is TGCGCCAGCAGCTTGGACAGGGGGAACACTGAAGCTTTCTTT. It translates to CASSLDRGNTEAFF.

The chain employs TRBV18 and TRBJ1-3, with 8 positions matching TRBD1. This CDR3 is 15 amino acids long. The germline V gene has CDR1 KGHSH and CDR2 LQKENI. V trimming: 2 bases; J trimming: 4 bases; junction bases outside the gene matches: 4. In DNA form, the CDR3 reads TGTGCCAGCTCACCAGGACAGGGTGACGGAAACACCATATATTTT. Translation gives CASSPGQGDGNTIYF.

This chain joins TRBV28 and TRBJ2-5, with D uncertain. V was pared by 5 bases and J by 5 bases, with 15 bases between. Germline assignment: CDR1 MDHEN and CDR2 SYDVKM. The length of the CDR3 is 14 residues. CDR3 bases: TGTGCCAGCAGTATATCCCCTTTGTCGGAGACCCAGTACTTC. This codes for CASSISPLSETQYF.

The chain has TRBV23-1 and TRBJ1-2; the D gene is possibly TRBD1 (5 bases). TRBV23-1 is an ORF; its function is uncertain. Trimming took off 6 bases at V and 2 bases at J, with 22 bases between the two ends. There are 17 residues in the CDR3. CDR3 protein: CASRPNPRGGRNYGYTF. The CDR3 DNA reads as TGCGCCAGCAGACCTAACCCCCGCGGGGGGAGAAACTATGGCTACACCTTC.

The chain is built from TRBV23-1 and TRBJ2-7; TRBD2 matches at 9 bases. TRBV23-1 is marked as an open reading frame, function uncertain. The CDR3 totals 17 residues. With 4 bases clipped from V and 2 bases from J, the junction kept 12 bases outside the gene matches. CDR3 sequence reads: CASSLPTSGDMPYEQYF. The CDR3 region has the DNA TGCGCCAGCAGTCTCCCGACTAGCGGAGATATGCCCTACGAGCAGTACTTC.

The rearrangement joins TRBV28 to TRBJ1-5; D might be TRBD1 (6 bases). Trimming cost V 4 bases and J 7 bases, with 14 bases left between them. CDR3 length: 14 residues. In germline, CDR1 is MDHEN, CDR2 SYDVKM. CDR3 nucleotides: TGTGCCAGCAGTTCCACAGGGAGTCACCAGCCCCAGCATTTT. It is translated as CASSSTGSHQPQHF.

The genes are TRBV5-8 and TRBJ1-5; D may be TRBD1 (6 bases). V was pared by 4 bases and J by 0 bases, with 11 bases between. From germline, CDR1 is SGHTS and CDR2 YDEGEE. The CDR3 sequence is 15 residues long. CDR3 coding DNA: TGTGCCAGCAGCGTTGGACAGAGTAGCAATCAGCCCCAGCATTTT. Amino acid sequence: CASSVGQSSNQPQHF.

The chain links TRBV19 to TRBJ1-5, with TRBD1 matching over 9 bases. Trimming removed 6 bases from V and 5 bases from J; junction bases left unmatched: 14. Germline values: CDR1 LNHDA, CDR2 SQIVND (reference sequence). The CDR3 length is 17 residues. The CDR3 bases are TGTGCCAGTAGCCGTCCCGGGACAGGGTCCGGGTATCAGCCCCAGCATTTT. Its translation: CASSRPGTGSGYQPQHF.

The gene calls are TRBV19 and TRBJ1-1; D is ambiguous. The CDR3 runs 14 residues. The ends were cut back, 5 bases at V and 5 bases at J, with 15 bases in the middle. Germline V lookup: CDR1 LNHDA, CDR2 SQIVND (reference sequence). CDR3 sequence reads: CASSWGAGATEAFF. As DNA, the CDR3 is TGTGCCAGTAGTTGGGGAGCCGGAGCGACTGAAGCTTTCTTT.

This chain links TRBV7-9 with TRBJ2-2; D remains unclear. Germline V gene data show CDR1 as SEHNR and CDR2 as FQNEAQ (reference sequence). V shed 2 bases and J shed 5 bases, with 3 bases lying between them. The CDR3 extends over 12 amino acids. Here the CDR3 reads CASSLPTGELFF. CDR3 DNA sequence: TGTGCCAGCAGCTTACCTACCGGGGAGCTGTTTTTT.

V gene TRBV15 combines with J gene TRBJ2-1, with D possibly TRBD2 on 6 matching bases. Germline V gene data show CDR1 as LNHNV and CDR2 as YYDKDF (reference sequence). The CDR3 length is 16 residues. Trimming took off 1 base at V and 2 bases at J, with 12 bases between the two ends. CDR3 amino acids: CATSRVGAGTYNEQFF. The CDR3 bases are TGTGCCACCAGCAGAGTTGGGGCGGGGACCTACAATGAGCAGTTCTTC.

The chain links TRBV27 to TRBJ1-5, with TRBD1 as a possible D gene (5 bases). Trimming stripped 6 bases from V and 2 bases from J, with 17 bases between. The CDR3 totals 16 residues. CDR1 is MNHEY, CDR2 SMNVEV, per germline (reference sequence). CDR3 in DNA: TGTGCCAGCAGCCTGACAGACCCTAGGGGCAATCAGCCCCAGCATTTT. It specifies CASSLTDPRGNQPQHF.

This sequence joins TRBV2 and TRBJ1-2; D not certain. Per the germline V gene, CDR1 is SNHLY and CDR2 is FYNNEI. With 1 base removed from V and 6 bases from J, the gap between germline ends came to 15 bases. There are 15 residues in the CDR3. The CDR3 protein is CASSEGLGRGNGYTF. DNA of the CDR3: TGTGCCAGCAGTGAAGGGTTAGGACGAGGGAATGGCTACACCTTC.

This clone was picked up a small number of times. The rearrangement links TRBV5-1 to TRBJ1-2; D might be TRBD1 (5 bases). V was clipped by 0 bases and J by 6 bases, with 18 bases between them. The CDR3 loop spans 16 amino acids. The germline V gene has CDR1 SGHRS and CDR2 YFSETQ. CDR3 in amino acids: CASSLARQGEHDGYTF. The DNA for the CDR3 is TGCGCCAGCAGCTTGGCAAGGCAGGGCGAGCACGATGGCTACACCTTC.

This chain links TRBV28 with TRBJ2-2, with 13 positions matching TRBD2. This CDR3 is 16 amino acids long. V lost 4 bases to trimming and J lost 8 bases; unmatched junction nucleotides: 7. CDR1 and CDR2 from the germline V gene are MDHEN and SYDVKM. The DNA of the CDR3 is TGTGCCAGCAGTTCCCGGACTAGCGGGAGTAAAGGGGAGCTGTTTTTT. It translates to CASSSRTSGSKGELFF.

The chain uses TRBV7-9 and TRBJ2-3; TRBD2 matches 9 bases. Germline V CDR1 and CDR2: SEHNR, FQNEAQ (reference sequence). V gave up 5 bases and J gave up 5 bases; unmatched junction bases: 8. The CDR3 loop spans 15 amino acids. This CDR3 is CASSPFSGGGDTQYF. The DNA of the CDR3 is TGTGCCAGCAGCCCTTTTAGCGGGGGTGGAGATACGCAGTATTTT.

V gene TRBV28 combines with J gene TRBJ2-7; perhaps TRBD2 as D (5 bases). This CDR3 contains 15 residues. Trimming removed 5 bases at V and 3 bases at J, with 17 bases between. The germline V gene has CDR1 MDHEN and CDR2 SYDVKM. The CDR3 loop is CASSPRGSFFYEQYF. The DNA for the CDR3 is TGTGCCAGCAGTCCCCGGGGTAGCTTCTTCTACGAGCAGTACTTC.

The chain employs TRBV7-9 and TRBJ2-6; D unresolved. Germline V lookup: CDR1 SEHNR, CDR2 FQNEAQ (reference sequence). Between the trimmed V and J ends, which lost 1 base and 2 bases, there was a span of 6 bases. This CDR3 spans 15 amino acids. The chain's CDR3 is CASSLGGAGANVLTF. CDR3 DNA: TGTGCCAGCAGCTTAGGAGGCGCTGGGGCCAACGTCCTGACTTTC.

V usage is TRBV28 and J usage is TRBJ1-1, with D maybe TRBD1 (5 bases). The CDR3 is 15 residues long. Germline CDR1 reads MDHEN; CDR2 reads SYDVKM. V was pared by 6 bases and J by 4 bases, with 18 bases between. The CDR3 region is CASRSPGVGATEAFF. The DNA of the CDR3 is TGTGCCAGCAGATCGCCGGGGGTTGGGGCCACTGAAGCTTTCTTT.

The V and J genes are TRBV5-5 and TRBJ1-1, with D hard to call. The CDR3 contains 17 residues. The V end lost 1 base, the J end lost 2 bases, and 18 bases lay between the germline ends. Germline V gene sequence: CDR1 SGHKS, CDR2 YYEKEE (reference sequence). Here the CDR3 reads CASSLFGGAIRNTEAFF. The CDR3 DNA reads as TGTGCCAGCAGCTTGTTCGGCGGTGCTATTAGAAACACTGAAGCTTTCTTT.

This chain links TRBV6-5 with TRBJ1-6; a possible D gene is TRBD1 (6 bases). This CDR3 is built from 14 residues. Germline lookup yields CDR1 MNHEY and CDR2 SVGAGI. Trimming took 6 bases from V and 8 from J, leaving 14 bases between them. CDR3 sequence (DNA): TGTGCCAGCAGCCGATTCGAGGGGGATTCACCCCTCCACTTT. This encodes CASSRFEGDSPLHF.

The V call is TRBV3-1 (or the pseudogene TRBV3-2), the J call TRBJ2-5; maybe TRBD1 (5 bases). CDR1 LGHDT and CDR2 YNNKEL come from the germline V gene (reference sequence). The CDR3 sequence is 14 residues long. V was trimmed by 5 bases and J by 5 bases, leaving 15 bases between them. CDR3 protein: CASSDLGVGETQYF. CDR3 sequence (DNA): TGTGCCAGCAGCGATTTAGGGGTGGGGGAGACCCAGTACTTC.